The 27 T cell receptor beta chains in this list originate from one sample, sequenced in a study of blood T cells in healthy people across ages (dated by TCRdb to between 2014 and 2017). The library was built by means of 5' RACE. TCRdb names Illumina HiSeq 2500 as the instrument used. A second PCR of roughly 7 to 12 cycles was run with a J-beta primer mix and a sample-barcoded 5' primer. TCRdb itself trimmed the public reads at Q25 with fastp, ran MiXCR and retained productive beta chains. A single entry per CDR3 protein holds the most common genes and DNA from its merged rows. A total of some 710,000 distinct CDR3 sequences appear in this sample, about a fifth of them only once. The ten largest clonotypes hold about 22% of the sample. Sequenced input: blood. These receptors all come from a man between 65 and 80 years old in good health.

The chain links TRBV21-1 to TRBJ2-1; the DNA was not compared with TRBD2, the D call given in the table. TRBV21-1 is marked as a pseudogene. This CDR3 has 14 amino acids. The CDR3 is CASSKEVSPYEQFF. The CDR3 DNA sequence: TGTGCCAGCAGCAAAGAGGTTAGCCCTTATGAGCAGTTCTTC.

This clonotype was recorded a few times. The V gene is TRBV30, the J gene TRBJ2-1; 8 positions agree with TRBD1. Germline CDR1 and CDR2: GTSNPN and SVGIG (reference sequence). The CDR3 runs 16 residues. V lost 4 bases, J lost 10 bases, and 18 bases stayed unmatched. This CDR3 is CAWTSYRGVTHYEQFF. The CDR3 bases are TGTGCCTGGACCTCCTACAGGGGGGTGACTCATTACGAGCAGTTCTTC.

On this clonotype itself: The junction departs from the called germline gene at one end, perhaps through a read error. Written as DNA, the CDR3 is TGTGCCAGCAGTCAGAGCACAGGTACGCAGTATTTT. Translated, it gives CASSQSTGTQYF. This chain uses TRBV12-3 or TRBV12-4 with TRBJ2-3, with D perhaps TRBD1 (5 bases). The CDR3 contains 12 residues.

In DNA, the CDR3 is TGTGCCAGCAGCCAAGATCGGACCTCTGGGGCCAACGTCCTGACTTTC. Encoded protein: CASSQDRTSGANVLTF. V usage is TRBV3-1 and J usage is TRBJ2-6; D gene unclear. The CDR3 is 16 amino acids. Germline V gives CDR1 LGHDT, CDR2 YNNKEL (reference sequence). V was trimmed by 0 bases and J by 0 bases, leaving 6 bases between them.

The rearrangement links TRBV20-1 to TRBJ1-5; 7 nucleotides line up with TRBD1. The germline V gene has CDR1 DFQATT and CDR2 SNEGSKA (reference sequence). The CDR3 sequence is 13 residues long. V lost 6 bases and J lost 7; bases outside the gene matches: 9. CDR3 DNA sequence: TGCAGTGCCTCAAACAGGGGCAGCCAGCCCCAGCATTTT. It translates to CSASNRGSQPQHF.

This clonotype was recorded a few times. The chain uses TRBV14 and TRBJ2-6; 7 nucleotides align to TRBD1. The CDR3 length is 20 residues. Germline V lookup: CDR1 SGHDN, CDR2 FVKESK. V lost 5 bases, J lost 0 bases, and 16 bases stayed unmatched. The CDR3 DNA is TGTGCCAGCAGCGACGACAGGGTAAAGAGTCTGCGCTCTGGGGCCAACGTCCTGACTTTC. As protein: CASSDDRVKSLRSGANVLTF.

The V call is TRBV6-5, the J call TRBJ2-3; D tentatively reads TRBD1 or TRBD2 (5 bases each). CDR3 length: 17 amino acids. Trimming cost V 2 bases and J 1 base, with 16 bases left between them. Germline V gene lookup returns CDR1 MNHEY and CDR2 SVGAGI. The CDR3 nucleotides read TGTGCCAGCAGTTACCGTCATGGGGGTATGGGCACAGATACGCAGTATTTT. Amino acid sequence: CASSYRHGGMGTDTQYF.

There are a few counts of this clonotype. The V gene is TRBV5-1, the J gene TRBJ2-5, with TRBD2 matching over 11 bases. The CDR3 has 16 residues. V gave up 2 bases and J gave up 5 bases; unmatched junction bases: 8. Germline CDR1 is SGHRS and CDR2 is YFSETQ. CDR3 loop: CASSFLAGGLQETQYF. The CDR3 DNA follows: TGCGCCAGCAGCTTCCTAGCGGGGGGCCTTCAGGAGACCCAGTACTTC.

The chain carries TRBV6-2 or TRBV6-3 and TRBJ2-3, with 7 positions matching TRBD1. CDR1 is MNHEY, CDR2 SVGEGT, per germline. The junction had 9 bases not matched to a gene; V was cut back by 5 bases and J by 1 base. CDR3 size: 16 residues. The DNA for the CDR3 is TGTGCCAGCAGTGGACCACGACAGGGCGGCACAGATACGCAGTATTTT. Amino acid sequence: CASSGPRQGGTDTQYF.

The chain carries TRBV27 and TRBJ2-1; D is possibly TRBD2 (6 bases). Germline values: CDR1 MNHEY, CDR2 SMNVEV (reference sequence). The V and J ends lost 8 bases and 2 bases respectively, with 19 bases between them. The CDR3 is 16 amino acids. Written as DNA, the CDR3 is TGTGCCAGCCTACCTCGGGGCGGGAAAGCCTACAATGAGCAGTTCTTC. The encoded protein is CASLPRGGKAYNEQFF.

This clonotype occurred a few times. The chain is built from TRBV28 and TRBJ2-1; tentative D call: TRBD2 (5 bases). From germline, CDR1 is MDHEN and CDR2 SYDVKM. Trimming removed 4 bases from V and 4 bases from J, with 17 bases in between. The CDR3 contains 16 residues. CDR3 loop: CASSSPALAGYNEQFF. The CDR3 DNA reads as TGTGCCAGCAGTTCCCCGGCCCTAGCCGGGTACAATGAGCAGTTCTTC.

This clonotype appeared a few times. The J gene is TRBJ2-5, the V gene TRBV10-3, with 8 bases aligning to TRBD1. CDR3 length: 15 amino acids. In germline, CDR1 is ENHRY, CDR2 SYGVKD. Trimming cost V 8 bases and J 2 bases; bases outside gene matches: 10. CDR3: CAIGSGGARQETQYF. The CDR3 coding sequence is TGTGCCATCGGATCAGGGGGCGCGAGGCAAGAGACCCAGTACTTC.

The V call is TRBV7-6, the J call TRBJ2-3; weak D call: TRBD2 (6 bases). CDR1 and CDR2 from the germline V gene are SGHVS and FNYEAQ. This CDR3 comprises 16 residues. V was pared by 2 bases and J by 3 bases, with 15 bases between. In nucleotides, the CDR3 is TGTGCCAGCAGCTTAAAGGAGATGACTAGTACAGATACGCAGTATTTT. It is translated as CASSLKEMTSTDTQYF.

This chain uses TRBV7-7 with TRBJ2-3, with unresolved D. From germline, CDR1 is SSHAT and CDR2 FNYEAQ (reference sequence). The CDR3 contains 13 residues. Trimming took 3 bases from V and 6 from J, leaving 10 bases between them. CDR3 protein: CASSFQSGDTQYF. The CDR3 DNA reads TGTGCCAGCAGCTTTCAGAGTGGTGATACGCAGTATTTT. Full variable domain (remainder filled in from reference TRBV7-7 and TRBJ2-3): GAGVSQSPRYKVTKRGQDVTLRCDPISSHATLYWYQQALGQGPEFLTYFNYEAQPDKSGLPSDRFSAERPEGSISTLTIQRTEQRDSAMYRCASSFQSGDTQYFGPGTRLTVL.

The V call is TRBV12-3 or TRBV12-4, the J call TRBJ2-3; 9 nucleotides line up with TRBD1. CDR3 length: 15 amino acids. J gave up 3 bases and V 3 bases, and 4 bases lay outside the gene matches. DNA of the CDR3: TGTGCCAGCAGTTTCGACAGGGGGATGACAGATACGCAGTATTTT. Encoded protein: CASSFDRGMTDTQYF.

J is TRBJ1-2 and V is TRBV7-9; the match to TRBD1 covers 7 bases. Losses at the gene ends were 5 bases for V and 8 bases for J; bases not matched to a gene: 11. Germline lookup yields CDR1 SEHNR and CDR2 FQNEAQ (reference sequence). This CDR3 region has 14 residues. CDR3 nucleotides: TGTGCCAGCAGCGGATGGACAGGTCCTTTGGGCTACACCTTC. It codes for CASSGWTGPLGYTF.

This clonotype appeared a few times. V and J are TRBV5-1 and TRBJ2-5; 9 bases align to TRBD2. CDR3 length: 14 residues. J was trimmed by 2 bases and V by 6 bases; bases with no gene match: 5. Germline CDR1 reads SGHRS; CDR2 reads YFSETQ. The CDR3 loop is CASTTAGGQETQYF. The CDR3 DNA reads TGCGCCAGCACCACGGCGGGAGGGCAAGAGACCCAGTACTTC. Together with reference TRBV5-1 and TRBJ2-5, the CDR3 gives the full variable domain: KAGVTQTPRYLIKTRGQQVTLSCSPISGHRSVSWYQQTPGQGLQFLFEYFSETQRNKGNFPGRFSGRQFSNSRSEMNVSTLELGDSALYLCASTTAGGQETQYFGPGTRLLVL.

This clonotype was seen a few times. The DNA of the CDR3 is TGTGCCAGTAAGGGGCAGGAGGGGAACTATGGCTACACCTTC. This gives the protein CASKGQEGNYGYTF. The chain uses TRBV6-1 and TRBJ1-2, with a tentative D call TRBD1 (5 bases). This CDR3 is built from 14 residues. V was shortened by 9 bases and J by 2 bases, with 16 bases between the two germline ends. Germline CDR1 is MNHNS and CDR2 is SASEGT.

J is TRBJ1-1 and V is TRBV18; D possibly corresponds to TRBD1 (5 bases). The germline gives CDR1 KGHSH, CDR2 LQKENI. This CDR3 region has 16 residues. Trimming removed 3 bases at V and 5 bases at J, with 19 bases between. CDR3 sequence reads: CASSPSDSRVETEAFF. In DNA, the CDR3 is TGTGCCAGCTCACCTTCTGACAGTAGGGTGGAAACTGAAGCTTTCTTT.

This clonotype was seen more than once but under ten times. The chain has TRBV14 and TRBJ1-2; 7 bases are shared with TRBD1. Per the germline V gene, CDR1 is SGHDN and CDR2 is FVKESK. The V segment lost 4 bases and the J segment 2 bases; nucleotides outside the gene matches: 4. This CDR3 has 14 residues. For the CDR3, the DNA is TGTGCCAGCAGCCCGCTGGGACAGAACTATGGCTACACCTTC. Translating it yields CASSPLGQNYGYTF. The entire variable domain, with the rest obtained from reference TRBV14 and TRBJ1-2, is as follows: EAGVTQFPSHSVIEKGQTVTLRCDPISGHDNLYWYRRVMGKEIKFLLHFVKESKQDESGMPNNRFLAERTGGTYSTLKVQPAELEDSGVYFCASSPLGQNYGYTFGSGTRLTVV.

The CDR3 region is CSARDGTNNEQFF. Written as DNA, the CDR3 is TGCAGTGCTAGAGATGGCACCAACAATGAGCAGTTCTTC. This rearrangement joins TRBV20-1 to TRBJ2-1; no reliable D call. Germline assignment: CDR1 DFQATT and CDR2 SNEGSKA (reference sequence). V was cut by 0 bases and J by 5 bases, with 8 bases left in between. This CDR3 has 13 amino acids.

This chain connects TRBV5-5 to TRBJ2-7; D might be TRBD2 (6 bases). Germline CDR1 is SGHKS and CDR2 is YYEKEE (reference sequence). This CDR3 spans 14 amino acids. The germline V and J ends were trimmed by 0 bases and 2 bases, with 9 bases remaining between them. The CDR3 DNA follows: TGTGCCAGCAGCTTGGGGAGGGAGACCTACGAGCAGTACGTC. This sequence encodes CASSLGRETYEQYV.

The chain links TRBV29-1 to TRBJ2-1, with 13 bases fitting TRBD2. The germline V gene encodes CDR1 SQVTM and CDR2 ANQGSEA. The CDR3 is 16 residues long. V lost 5 bases to trimming and J lost 6 bases; unmatched junction nucleotides: 10. The CDR3 bases are TGCAGCGTTAGTCCCGGGACTAGCGGGACTCCCAATGAGCAGTTCTTC. Translation gives CSVSPGTSGTPNEQFF.

In its sample, this clonotype was seen a few times. The genes are TRBV7-9 and TRBJ1-1; D is ambiguous. The CDR3 has 14 residues. The V end was cut by 1 base, the J end by 4 bases, with 10 bases between. CDR1 SEHNR and CDR2 FQNEAQ come from the germline V gene (reference sequence). The CDR3 protein is CASSLDWEVTEAFF. CDR3 DNA sequence: TGTGCCAGCAGCTTAGACTGGGAGGTCACTGAAGCTTTCTTT.

The chain joins TRBV2 to TRBJ1-3; 7 bases are shared with TRBD1. In germline, CDR1 is SNHLY, CDR2 FYNNEI. The trim removed 9 bases at V and 2 bases at J, leaving 4 bases unmatched. The CDR3 is 13 amino acids. The CDR3 DNA follows: TGTGCCAGTAAAGACAGGGCTGGAAACACCATATATTTT. Protein product: CASKDRAGNTIYF.

This clonotype was seen a handful of times. The chain has TRBV7-9 and TRBJ2-5; D is possibly TRBD1 (7 bases). The CDR3 has 13 residues. Trimming stripped 3 bases from V and 4 bases from J, with 9 bases between. Germline CDR1 reads SEHNR; CDR2 reads FQNEAQ (reference sequence). CDR3 sequence reads: CASSLRDRETQYF. The CDR3 bases are TGTGCCAGCAGCTTGCGGGACAGAGAGACCCAGTACTTC.

Many counts were recorded for this clonotype. This chain uses TRBV12-3 or TRBV12-4 with TRBJ2-3, with 7 nucleotides matching TRBD1. Trimming took 5 bases from V and 0 from J; bases not matched to a gene: 5. The CDR3 covers 15 residues. The CDR3 spells CASSQQQGSTDTQYF. Written as DNA, the CDR3 is TGTGCCAGCAGTCAGCAACAGGGGAGCACAGATACGCAGTATTTT.